These 10 T cell receptor beta chains were sequenced from one sample in a study of blood T cells in healthy people across ages. Combining a sample-barcoded 5' primer with a J-beta primer mix, a second PCR ran for roughly 7 to 12 cycles. TCRdb fed the 5' RACE reads into MiXCR, producing one record per CDR3 protein. The data contain roughly 1,800,000 distinct CDR3 sequences, 40% to 55% of them singletons. The sequencing sample was made of blood. These receptors were taken from a middle-aged woman in good health.

This clonotype came up a few times. The genes are TRBV27 and TRBJ1-2, with D hard to call. Trimming cost V 1 base and J 6 bases, with 15 bases left between them. The germline CDR1 and CDR2 sequences are MNHEY and SMNVEV (reference sequence). The CDR3 spans 15 residues. Written as DNA, the CDR3 is TGTGCCAGCAGTTTATTGCCGGGGAGAATAAATGGCTACACCTTC. It encodes CASSLLPGRINGYTF.

The sample holds a few counts of this clonotype. The rearrangement links TRBV7-3 to TRBJ1-2; weak D call: TRBD1 (5 bases). Between the trimmed V and J ends, which lost 2 bases and 2 bases, there was a span of 12 bases. This CDR3 has 15 residues. The V gene's germline CDR1 is SGHTA and CDR2 FQGTGA. CDR3 sequence reads: CASSLGGAQNYGYTF. In nucleotides, the CDR3 is TGTGCCAGCAGCTTAGGAGGGGCCCAGAACTATGGCTACACCTTC.

Comments on this clonotype: Germline is not matched at one junction end, which may reflect a read error. This chain joins TRBV9 and TRBJ1-6, with D hard to call. There are 15 residues in the CDR3. Germline V gene data show CDR1 as SGDLS and CDR2 as YYNGEE. CDR3 protein: CASSVGPDPTSPLHF. The CDR3 nucleotides read TGTGCCAGCAGTGTAGGCCCTGATCCCACTTCACCCCTCCACTTT.

This rearrangement joins TRBV6-1 to TRBJ2-6, with 11 bases fitting TRBD2. With 6 bases clipped from V and 0 bases from J, the junction kept 7 bases outside the gene matches. From germline, CDR1 is MNHNS and CDR2 SASEGT. CDR3 length: 18 residues. The chain's CDR3 is CASRVAGGIFSGANVLTF. CDR3 DNA sequence: TGTGCCAGCAGAGTAGCGGGGGGGATCTTCTCTGGGGCCAACGTCCTGACTTTC.

The V gene is TRBV3-1, the J gene TRBJ2-7; 7 positions match TRBD2. The J segment lost 6 bases and the V segment lost 4 bases, leaving 12 bases of the junction unmatched. This CDR3 region has 15 residues. Germline assignment: CDR1 LGHDT and CDR2 YNNKEL (reference sequence). Here the CDR3 reads CASSLNLLAAVEQYF. CDR3 nucleotide sequence: TGTGCCAGCAGCCTTAACCTCCTAGCGGCCGTCGAGCAGTACTTC.

This clonotype was observed a few times. The V gene is TRBV9, the J gene TRBJ2-5; perhaps TRBD2 as D (6 bases). CDR3 size: 17 residues. The V end lost 0 bases, the J end lost 0 bases, and 15 bases lay between the germline ends. The germline gives CDR1 SGDLS, CDR2 YYNGEE. CDR3 protein: CASSVATGGVYQETQYF. CDR3 sequence (DNA): TGTGCCAGCAGCGTAGCTACGGGCGGGGTGTACCAAGAGACCCAGTACTTC.

The sample holds many counts of this clonotype. The rearrangement joins TRBV24-1 to TRBJ2-1; 9 bases agree with TRBD2. Germline values: CDR1 KGHDR, CDR2 SFDVKD. Losses at the gene ends were 5 bases for V and 6 bases for J; bases not matched to a gene: 4. The CDR3 runs to 14 residues. The CDR3 DNA follows: TGTGCCACCAGTGTTGTAGCGGGGGCCAATGAGCAGTTCTTC. This gives the protein CATSVVAGANEQFF.

CDR3 sequence: CASVRQGTANYGYTF. CDR3 nucleotide sequence: TGTGCCAGCGTTAGACAGGGCACAGCTAACTATGGCTACACCTTC. The V call is TRBV2, the J call TRBJ1-2, with 7 bases that match TRBD1. CDR3 length equals 15 residues. Germline V gene lookup returns CDR1 SNHLY and CDR2 FYNNEI. J was trimmed by 0 bases and V by 8 bases; bases with no gene match: 9.

V is TRBV7-2 and J is TRBJ1-2; D possibly corresponds to TRBD1 (5 bases). V lost 3 bases, J lost 6 bases, and 8 bases lay in between. Germline CDR1 reads SGHTA; CDR2 reads FQGNSA. The CDR3 is made up of 12 amino acids. CDR3 nucleotides: TGTGCCAGCAGCTTGGGGACGGATGGCTACACCTTC. The encoded protein is CASSLGTDGYTF.

This clonotype has more than one count but fewer than ten. J is TRBJ2-5 and V is TRBV12-3 or TRBV12-4; 7 bases are a match to TRBD1. This CDR3 is built from 14 residues. With 6 bases clipped from V and 4 bases from J, the junction kept 8 bases outside the gene matches. The CDR3 protein is CASRPGQRIETQYF. The CDR3 DNA follows: TGTGCCAGCAGACCGGGACAGAGGATAGAGACCCAGTACTTC.